The 21 T cell receptor beta chains below were found in one sample sequenced in a study of OX40 agonist ivuxolimab in advanced cancers. Sequencing was performed with immunoSEQ multiplex PCR; in TCRdb, only in-frame clones are kept and a portion is missing. The table lists about 72,000 clones, about nine tenths of them singletons, with 0.95% to 1.3% in the top ten. The input for sequencing was CD4+ or CD8+ T cells sorted from blood, taken in a trial of the OX40 agonist ivuxolimab. Receptors were obtained from an adult with an advanced solid tumor such as melanoma, head and neck, liver or kidney cancer.

This rearrangement joins TRBV27 to TRBJ1-2; D is possibly TRBD1 (5 bases). The germline V gene has CDR1 MNHEY and CDR2 SMNVEV (reference sequence). Between the trimmed V and J ends, which lost 4 bases and 2 bases, there was a span of 11 bases. The CDR3 is made up of 14 amino acids. In nucleotides, the CDR3 is TGTGCCAGCAGTTCCGGGACGGTCAACTATGGCTACACCTTC. This encodes CASSSGTVNYGYTF.

This chain uses TRBV7-8 with TRBJ2-3; the D gene is possibly TRBD2 (5 bases). Trimming took 1 base from V and 0 from J, leaving 11 bases between them. CDR1 is SGHVS, CDR2 FQNEAQ, per germline. This CDR3 has 16 amino acids. The CDR3, as DNA: TGTGCCAGCAGCTTAGGGAGCGGTCTTAGCACAGATACGCAGTATTTT. It translates to CASSLGSGLSTDTQYF.

The rearrangement joins TRBV5-4 to TRBJ2-5, with no clear D. Trimming shortened V by 0 bases and J by 2 bases, and 8 bases separated the two germline ends. Germline CDR1 SGHNT, CDR2 YYREEE (reference sequence). The CDR3 covers 14 residues. CDR3 bases: TGTGCCAGCAGCTTGGTATACGGACAAGAGACCCAGTACTTC. Translated, it gives CASSLVYGQETQYF. Together with reference TRBV5-4 and TRBJ2-5, the CDR3 gives the full variable domain: ETGVTQSPTHLIKTRGQQVTLRCSSQSGHNTVSWYQQALGQGPQFIFQYYREEENGRGNFPPRFSGLQFPNYSSELNVNALELDDSALYLCASSLVYGQETQYFGPGTRLLVL.

The chain combines TRBV5-7 with TRBJ2-7; 8 nucleotides match TRBD1. TRBV5-7 qualifies as an ORF whose function is uncertain. The ends lost 5 bases at V and 5 bases at J; junction bases unmatched: 6. The CDR3 sequence is 13 residues long. CDR3 sequence (DNA): TGTGCCAGCAGGCGCAGGGGGCGAAACGAGCAGTACTTC. Its translation: CASRRRGRNEQYF.

The V gene is TRBV2, the J gene TRBJ2-5; perhaps D is TRBD1 or TRBD2 (5 bases each). The CDR3 sequence is 13 residues long. V was trimmed by 4 bases and J by 0 bases, leaving 6 bases between them. From germline, CDR1 is SNHLY and CDR2 FYNNEI. The CDR3 DNA reads as TGTGCCAGCAGTGCGGGACACCAAGAGACCCAGTACTTC. Translation: CASSAGHQETQYF.

J is TRBJ1-3 and V is TRBV29-1; TRBD1 is a possible D gene (6 bases). This CDR3 contains 12 residues. Deletions cut 7 bases from V and 4 bases from J, with 11 bases between. CDR1 and CDR2 from the germline V gene are SQVTM and ANQGSEA. The CDR3 sequence is CSGRGWGNTIYF. DNA for the CDR3: TGCAGCGGCAGGGGATGGGGAAACACCATATATTTT. The full variable domain, rest sourced from reference TRBV29-1 and TRBJ1-3, is SAVISQKPSRDICQRGTSLTIQCQVDSQVTMMFWYRQQPGQSLTLIATANQGSEATYESGFVIDKFPISRPNLTFSTLTVSNMSPEDSSIYLCSGRGWGNTIYFGEGSWLTVV.

This rearrangement joins TRBV19 to TRBJ2-5, with 8 bases aligning to TRBD1. The CDR3 has 14 amino acids. Trimming removed 6 bases from V and 4 bases from J; junction bases left unmatched: 7. Germline loops: CDR1 LNHDA, CDR2 SQIVND (reference sequence). DNA for the CDR3: TGTGCCAGTAGCCTGACAGGGGCCGTAGAGACCCAGTACTTC. Its protein product is CASSLTGAVETQYF.

V gene TRBV7-9 combines with J gene TRBJ1-1; D remains unclear. With 5 bases removed from V and 6 bases from J, the gap between germline ends came to 10 bases. This CDR3 has 12 residues. CDR1 and CDR2 from the germline V gene are SEHNR and FQNEAQ (reference sequence). The chain's CDR3 is CASSRSVAEAFF. The CDR3 DNA follows: TGTGCCAGCAGCCGCTCCGTTGCTGAAGCTTTCTTT.

The chain uses TRBV19 and TRBJ2-2, with TRBD2 identical over 7 bases. The CDR3 has 13 residues. V was pared by 7 bases and J by 5 bases, with 4 bases of the junction left unmatched. CDR1 and CDR2 from the germline V gene are LNHDA and SQIVND (reference sequence). This CDR3 is CASNGRLTGELFF. For the CDR3, the DNA is TGTGCCAGTAACGGGAGGTTAACCGGGGAGCTGTTTTTT.

The V gene is TRBV6-5, the J gene TRBJ2-7; 8 bases agree with TRBD1. The V gene's germline CDR1 is MNHEY and CDR2 SVGAGI. Losses at the gene ends were 0 bases for V and 7 bases for J; bases not matched to a gene: 5. The CDR3 sequence is 14 residues long. CDR3 DNA: TGTGCCAGCAGTTACTCGACAACAGGGGGGGAGCAGTACTTC. Residues: CASSYSTTGGEQYF.

This clone has more than one count but fewer than ten. V gene TRBV18 combines with J gene TRBJ1-1; 9 bases are a match to TRBD1. Trimming at V came to 3 bases and at J to 4 bases, leaving 9 bases not matched to a gene. The CDR3 consists of 16 residues. From germline, CDR1 is KGHSH and CDR2 LQKENI. The CDR3 sequence is CASSPPRDRVSTEAFF. The CDR3 nucleotides are TGTGCCAGCTCACCCCCACGGGACAGGGTCAGCACTGAAGCTTTCTTT.

The rearrangement uses TRBV11-3 and TRBJ2-2; no firm D call. The CDR3 runs 15 residues. Looked up from germline, CDR1 is SGHNT and CDR2 is YENEEA. V was cut by 4 bases and J by 6 bases, with 15 bases left in between. CDR3 bases: TGTGCCAGCAGCTATCGAGGTCTTAAGCCCGGGGAGCTGTTTTTT. Translated: CASSYRGLKPGELFF.

This chain joins TRBV7-2 and TRBJ2-1; D may be TRBD2 (6 bases). Germline loops: CDR1 SGHTA, CDR2 FQGNSA. V lost 3 bases and J 7 bases, leaving 16 bases between the germline ends. This CDR3 is built from 15 residues. Written as DNA, the CDR3 is TGTGCCAGCAGCTTGGAACCGGGACTTAGTAATGAGCAGTTCTTC. Residues: CASSLEPGLSNEQFF. The whole variable domain, filled in from reference TRBV7-2 and TRBJ2-1, reads GAGVSQSPSNKVTEKGKDVELRCDPISGHTALYWYRQSLGQGLEFLIYFQGNSAPDKSGLPSDRFSAERTGGSVSTLTIQRTQQEDSAVYLCASSLEPGLSNEQFFGPGTRLTVL.

The table lists this clone with a few counts. The CDR3 DNA reads TGTGCCAGCAGCTCTAGCCGCTTGTACGAGCAGTACTTC. Encoded protein: CASSSSRLYEQYF. The chain links TRBV5-4 to TRBJ2-7; maybe TRBD2 (5 bases). Between the trimmed V and J ends, which lost 3 bases and 4 bases, there was a span of 11 bases. The germline gives CDR1 SGHNT, CDR2 YYREEE (reference sequence). The CDR3 runs 13 residues.

This chain uses TRBV18 with TRBJ2-3, with D uncertain. Germline values: CDR1 KGHSH, CDR2 LQKENI. Trimming left V 1 base short and J 5 bases short, with 10 bases between. This CDR3 contains 14 residues. The DNA of the CDR3 is TGTGCCAGCTCACCACGGCAGGATGAAGATACGCAGTATTTT. Its translation is CASSPRQDEDTQYF.

The rearrangement uses TRBV6-1 and TRBJ2-2, with D tentatively TRBD1 (8 bases). The V end lost 4 bases, the J end lost 5 bases, and 20 bases lay between the germline ends. Germline CDR1 is MNHNS and CDR2 is SASEGT. The CDR3 loop spans 17 amino acids. CDR3 bases: TGTGCCAGCAGTGCTAAGGCGACAGGGGAGGGGACCGGGGAGCTGTTTTTT. Translating it yields CASSAKATGEGTGELFF.

The chain links TRBV7-6 to TRBJ2-1, with 8 bases matching TRBD2. The germline CDR1 and CDR2 sequences are SGHVS and FNYEAQ. The trim removed 3 bases at V and 4 bases at J, leaving 5 bases unmatched. The CDR3 is made up of 15 amino acids. CDR3 sequence: CASSFERESYNEQFF. The CDR3 nucleotides read TGTGCCAGCAGCTTTGAGCGGGAGAGTTACAATGAGCAGTTCTTC.

The V call is TRBV14, the J call TRBJ1-1, with D unresolved. Germline lookup yields CDR1 SGHDN and CDR2 FVKESK. The CDR3 covers 13 residues. V lost 4 bases and J 4 bases, leaving 10 bases between the germline ends. CDR3 nucleotide sequence: TGTGCCAGCAGCCGAGGGAGTCCCACTGAAGCTTTCTTT. Amino acid sequence: CASSRGSPTEAFF.

The chain recombines TRBV28 with TRBJ1-2, with 10 bases identical to TRBD1. This CDR3 has 12 amino acids. Germline lookup yields CDR1 MDHEN and CDR2 SYDVKM. After removal of 9 bases from V and 8 bases from J, the junction contained 6 bases not matched to a gene. The CDR3 DNA follows: TGTGCCAGTCGACAGGGGGCGGTAGGCTACACCTTC. It encodes CASRQGAVGYTF.

This chain links TRBV6-5 with TRBJ1-4, with 8 bases matching TRBD1. CDR3 length equals 14 residues. Germline V gene lookup returns CDR1 MNHEY and CDR2 SVGAGI. With 6 bases clipped from V and 7 bases from J, the junction kept 7 bases outside the gene matches. The CDR3 reads CASRQQGGFEKLFF. The CDR3 DNA follows: TGTGCCAGCAGGCAACAGGGGGGATTTGAAAAACTGTTTTTT.

V usage is TRBV6-5 and J usage is TRBJ2-1, with 8 bases lining up with TRBD1. Germline values: CDR1 MNHEY, CDR2 SVGAGI. The CDR3 consists of 15 residues. The trim removed 6 bases at V and 7 bases at J, leaving 11 bases unmatched. CDR3 DNA: TGTGCCAGCAGCCAACGGCAGGGGGCGCGAAATGAGCAGTTCTTC. This gives the protein CASSQRQGARNEQFF.